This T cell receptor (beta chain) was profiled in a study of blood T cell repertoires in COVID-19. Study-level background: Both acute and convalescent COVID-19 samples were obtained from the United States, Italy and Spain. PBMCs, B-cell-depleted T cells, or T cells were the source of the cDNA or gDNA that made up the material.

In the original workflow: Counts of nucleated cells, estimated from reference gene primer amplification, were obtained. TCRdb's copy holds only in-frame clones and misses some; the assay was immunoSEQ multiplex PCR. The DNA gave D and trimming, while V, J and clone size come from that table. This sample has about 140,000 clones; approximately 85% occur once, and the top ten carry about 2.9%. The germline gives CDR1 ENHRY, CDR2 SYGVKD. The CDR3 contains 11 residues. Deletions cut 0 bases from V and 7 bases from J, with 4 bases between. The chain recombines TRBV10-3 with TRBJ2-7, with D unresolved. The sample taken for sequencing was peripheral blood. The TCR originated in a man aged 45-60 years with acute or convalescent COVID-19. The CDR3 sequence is CAISESREQYF. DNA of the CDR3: TGTGCCATCAGTGAGTCGAGGGAGCAGTACTTC.